This TCR beta chain was sequenced in a study of blood T cell repertoires in COVID-19. Study in general: The United States, Italy and Spain supplied acute and convalescent COVID-19 samples. The analysed material was cDNA or gDNA that came from T cells, B-cell-depleted T cells, or PBMCs.

The V end was cut by 7 bases, the J end by 4 bases, with 8 bases between. CDR1 and CDR2 from the germline V gene are SGHRS and YFSETQ. The CDR3 length is 11 residues. As originally analysed: The authors estimated nucleated cell counts from reference gene primer amplification. The repertoire was sequenced with immunoSEQ multiplex PCR; TCRdb's copy has only in-frame clones and lacks some. The DNA gave D and trimming, while V, J and clone size come from that table. The repertoire includes fewer than 120,000 clones, more than 75% of them detected once, and 3% to 4% sits in the top ten. This chain links TRBV5-1 with TRBJ2-5; D might be TRBD1 (6 bases). The sample was peripheral blood. The TCR comes from a woman in her forties or fifties with acute or convalescent COVID-19. CDR3 sequence reads: CASARGETQYF. CDR3 nucleotide sequence: TGCGCCAGCGCCAGGGGAGAGACCCAGTACTTC.